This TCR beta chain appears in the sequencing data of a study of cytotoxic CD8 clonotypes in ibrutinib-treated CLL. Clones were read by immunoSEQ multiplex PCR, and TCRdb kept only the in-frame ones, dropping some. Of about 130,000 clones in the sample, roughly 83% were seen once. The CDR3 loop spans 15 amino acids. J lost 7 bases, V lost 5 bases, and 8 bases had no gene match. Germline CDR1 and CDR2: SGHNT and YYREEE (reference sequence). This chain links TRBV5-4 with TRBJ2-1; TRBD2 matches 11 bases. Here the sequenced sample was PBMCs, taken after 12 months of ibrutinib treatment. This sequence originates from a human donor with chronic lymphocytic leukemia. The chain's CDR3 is CASRPGTSGWNEQFF. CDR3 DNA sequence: TGTGCCAGCAGACCCGGGACTAGCGGCTGGAATGAGCAGTTCTTC.